This paragraph covers one T cell receptor beta chain sequence. Its target is not known. At the DNA level, this CDR3 is encoded by other sequences in the same sample as well. Assay used: immunoSEQ multiplex PCR; TCRdb lists only in-frame clones, some missing. The sample shows tens of thousands of clones, about 90% of them seen only once. This entry comes from a study of graft-versus-host responses after intestinal transplantation. Study overall: The transplants performed in recipients were multivisceral, liver-intestinal, or isolated intestinal.

Whole-study findings and limits: Allografts carried high graft-versus-host to host-versus-graft clonal ratios in patients having graft-donor T cell macrochimerism. There were GvH clones found in recipient marrow, and some of them appeared first in ileum or blood.

The TCR was taken from a human patient who received an intestinal transplant, so some T cells may come from the graft donor. The sample consisted of PBMCs, taken about 4 months after intestinal transplantation.

The CDR3 loop is CASSLDSANTGELFF. The CDR3 DNA sequence: TGCGCCAGCAGCCTAGACTCAGCGAACACCGGGGAGCTGTTTTTT. The rearrangement links TRBV5-1 to TRBJ2-2; unclear D gene. The V end was cut by 4 bases, the J end by 0 bases, with 10 bases between. Germline CDR1 and CDR2: SGHRS and YFSETQ. The CDR3 sequence is 15 residues long.